The clone carrying this TCR beta chain was recorded only once. Its specificity is unknown. Random hexamers served to reverse transcribe roughly 0.5 to 1 ug RNA. TCRdb passed the immunoSEQ multiplex PCR reads through MiXCR, listing each CDR3 protein once. The sample carries over 95,000 distinct CDR3 sequences, about nine tenths recorded once. This record comes from a study of CD8 T cells in Susac syndrome. Findings and limits, study-wide: An acknowledgment was made by the study that its TCR sequencing and HLA analysis involved relatively few individuals.

Germline V lookup: CDR1 SNHLY, CDR2 FYNNEI. V lost 7 bases and J 5 bases, leaving 17 bases between the germline ends. This CDR3 is built from 14 residues. The T cells that were sequenced for TCR beta were CD8+ and CD4+ cells from blood. Matching for age and sex applied to the controls, who were healthy donors. The chain links TRBV2 to TRBJ2-5; D might be TRBD1 (5 bases). Sequencing input: CD4+ T cells from PBMCs. The receptor was derived from a human donor in good health. CDR3 region: CASKNRTPRETQYF. The CDR3 coding sequence is TGTGCCAGCAAGAATCGGACACCCCGGGAGACCCAGTACTTC. Looking up the rest from reference TRBV2 and TRBJ2-5 gives the full variable domain: EPEVTQTPSHQVTQMGQEVILRCVPISNHLYFYWYRQILGQKVEFLVSFYNNEISEKSEIFDDQFSVERPDGSNFTLKIRSTKLEDSAMYFCASKNRTPRETQYFGPGTRLLVL.